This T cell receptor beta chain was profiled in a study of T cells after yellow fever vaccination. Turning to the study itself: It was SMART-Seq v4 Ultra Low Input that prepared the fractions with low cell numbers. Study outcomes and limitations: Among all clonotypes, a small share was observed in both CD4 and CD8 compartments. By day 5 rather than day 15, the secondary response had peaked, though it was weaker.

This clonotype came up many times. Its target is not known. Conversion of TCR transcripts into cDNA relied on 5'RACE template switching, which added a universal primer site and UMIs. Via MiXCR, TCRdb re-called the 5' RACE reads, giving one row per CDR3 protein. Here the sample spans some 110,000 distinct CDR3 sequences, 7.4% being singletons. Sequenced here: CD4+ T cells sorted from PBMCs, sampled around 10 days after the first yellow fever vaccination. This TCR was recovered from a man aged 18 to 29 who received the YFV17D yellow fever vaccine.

The CDR3 region has the DNA TGTGCCACCAGTGATTCTAGACGGGGGTGGACTGAAGCTTTCTTT. Translated: CATSDSRRGWTEAFF. V and J are TRBV24-1 and TRBJ1-1, with a possible D match to TRBD1 (5 bases). CDR3 length: 15 amino acids. V was pared by 2 bases and J by 5 bases, with 14 bases between. Germline lookup yields CDR1 KGHDR and CDR2 SFDVKD.